This T cell receptor (beta chain) was recovered during a study of OX40 agonist ivuxolimab in advanced cancers. A note on the overall study: The costimulatory receptor OX40 (CD134) was targeted by ivuxolimab, a fully human IgG2 agonistic monoclonal antibody. Intravenous ivuxolimab was administered to patients every 2 weeks at six dose levels: 0.01, 0.1, 0.3, 1.5, 3 and 10 mg/kg. Of the approximately 50 patients in dose escalation, some 20 had hepatocellular carcinoma, roughly 15 had melanoma, 9 had renal cell carcinoma and 9 had head and neck cancer. In the dose-escalation cohort, around 80% of patients were male, and the mean age was roughly 56 years with a range of roughly 20 to 85. Prior anti-PD-1, anti-PD-L1 or anti-CTLA-4 therapy was permitted, and less than 45% of dose-escalation patients had received checkpoint inhibitors. Three dose-escalation patients achieved partial responses, one with hepatocellular carcinoma and two with cutaneous melanoma. The point of sequencing TCRbeta in the periphery was to test whether ivuxolimab changed TCR sequence diversity and drove clonal T-cell expansion. The monotherapy dose-escalation portion (N ≈ 50 patients) of the phase I ivuxolimab trial is reported in the paper.

Sequences SGHNT (CDR1) and YENEEA (CDR2) are obtained from the germline V gene. At the junction V is shortened by 3 bases and J by 7 bases; bases outside the gene matches: 7. The CDR3 runs 15 residues from the cysteine to the phenylalanine. Of all the DNA, just the CDR3 is kept, 45 bases in frame from base 1. Comment on this clone: Its antigen is currently not known. Per-nucleotide qualities are absent, and no much larger clonotype sits a single base away.

For sequencing of the TCRbeta CDR3 region, genomic DNA was extracted from the sorted cells. TCRbeta CDR3 regions were sequenced using the immunoSEQ Assay. TCRdb took over this immuneACCESS table, retaining in-frame rearrangements with V and J assigned. Such tables are incomplete; in checked studies, under half of the missing clones stem from an unresolved V gene, and the remainder is unexplained. The sample table lists about 15,000 clones, 64% of them with a count of one. About 8.2% of the sample is taken by the ten largest. The trial excluded patients who had a history of autoimmune disease or were on systemic immunosuppression. Peripheral blood for TCR sequencing was collected from all dose cohorts at baseline, on cycle 4 day 1, and on cycle 7 day 1. The samples were drawn from a first-in-human, open-label, multicenter phase I dose-escalation trial of ivuxolimab. The trial enrolled adults with locally advanced or metastatic head and neck squamous cell, hepatocellular, melanoma or renal cell carcinoma. Before TCR sequencing, CD4+ and CD8+ T cells were separately sorted from peripheral blood.

Summary of the overall study and its limitations: Partial responders in the 0.1-3.0 mg/kg groups had among the lowest normalized peripheral clonal expansion, especially among CD8+ T cells. Antigen specificity was not determined for the clonally expanded peripheral T cells. After ivuxolimab, more expanded clones were found on average in CD8+ T cells than in CD4+ T cells. At doses of 0.1 to 3.0 mg/kg, clonal expansion of both CD4+ and CD8+ blood T cells was observed from baseline to week 6. Low levels of normalized T-cell clonal expansion were also shown by some nonresponding patients.

Sample: CD4+ or CD8+ T cells sorted from blood, taken in a trial of the OX40 agonist ivuxolimab. The receptor was derived from an adult with an advanced solid tumor such as melanoma, head and neck, liver or kidney cancer. The V gene is TRBV11-3 and the J gene is TRBJ2-1; TRBD2 aligns with 9 central bases. The CDR3: CASSFIAGGLNEQFF. The DNA is TGTGCCAGCAGCTTTATTGCGGGGGGGCTTAATGAGCAGTTCTTC.